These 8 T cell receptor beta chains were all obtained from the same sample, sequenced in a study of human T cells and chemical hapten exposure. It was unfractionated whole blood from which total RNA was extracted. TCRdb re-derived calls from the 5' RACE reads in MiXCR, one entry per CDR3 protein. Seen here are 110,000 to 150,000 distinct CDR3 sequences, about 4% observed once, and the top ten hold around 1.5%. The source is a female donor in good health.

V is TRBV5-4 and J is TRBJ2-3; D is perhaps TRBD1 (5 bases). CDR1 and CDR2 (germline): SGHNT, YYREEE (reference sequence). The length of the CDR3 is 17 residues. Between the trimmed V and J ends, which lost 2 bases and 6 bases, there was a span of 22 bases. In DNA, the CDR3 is TGTGCCAGCAGCTTCATAGGTCGACAGTCATCCGCGGATACGCAGTATTTT. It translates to CASSFIGRQSSADTQYF.

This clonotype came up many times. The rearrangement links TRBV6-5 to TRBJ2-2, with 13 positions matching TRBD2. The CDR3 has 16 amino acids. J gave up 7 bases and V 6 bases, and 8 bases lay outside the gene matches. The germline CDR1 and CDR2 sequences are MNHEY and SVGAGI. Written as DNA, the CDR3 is TGTGCCAGCAGCCGGGGACTAGCGGGGCCTGGCGGGGAGCTGTTTTTT. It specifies CASSRGLAGPGGELFF.

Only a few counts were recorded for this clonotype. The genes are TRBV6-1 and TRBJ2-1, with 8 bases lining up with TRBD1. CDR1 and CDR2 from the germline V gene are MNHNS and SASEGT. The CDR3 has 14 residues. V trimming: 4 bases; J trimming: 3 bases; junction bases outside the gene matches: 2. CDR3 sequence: CASSVQGGYNEQFF. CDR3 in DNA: TGTGCCAGCAGTGTACAGGGGGGCTACAATGAGCAGTTCTTC.

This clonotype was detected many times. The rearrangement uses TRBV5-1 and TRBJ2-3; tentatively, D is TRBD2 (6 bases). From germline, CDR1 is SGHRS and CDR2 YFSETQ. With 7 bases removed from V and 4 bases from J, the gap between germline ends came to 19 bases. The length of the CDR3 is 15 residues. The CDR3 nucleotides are TGCGCCAGCGAGAGACTAGGACCTCCTTCAGATACGCAGTATTTT. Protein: CASERLGPPSDTQYF.

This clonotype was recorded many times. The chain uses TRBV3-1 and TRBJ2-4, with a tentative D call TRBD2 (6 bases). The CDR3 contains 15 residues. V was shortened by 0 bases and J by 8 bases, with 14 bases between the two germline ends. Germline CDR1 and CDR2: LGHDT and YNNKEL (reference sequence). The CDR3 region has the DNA TGTGCCAGCAGCCAAGATGGAAGTGGCGGGGACATTCAGTACTTC. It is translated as CASSQDGSGGDIQYF.

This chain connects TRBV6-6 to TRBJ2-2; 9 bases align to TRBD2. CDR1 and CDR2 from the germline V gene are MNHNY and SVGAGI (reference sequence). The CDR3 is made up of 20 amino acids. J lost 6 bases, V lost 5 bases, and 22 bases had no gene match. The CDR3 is CASSERTGGGAAGFPGELFF. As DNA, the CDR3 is TGTGCCAGCAGTGAACGGACAGGCGGGGGGGCCGCGGGGTTCCCCGGGGAGCTGTTTTTT.

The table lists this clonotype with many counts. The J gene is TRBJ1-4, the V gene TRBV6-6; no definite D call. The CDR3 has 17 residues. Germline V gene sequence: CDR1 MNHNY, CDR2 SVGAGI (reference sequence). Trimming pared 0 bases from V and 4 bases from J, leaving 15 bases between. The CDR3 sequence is CASSYSFAGEGNEKLFF. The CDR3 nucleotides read TGTGCCAGCAGTTACTCGTTCGCCGGGGAGGGTAATGAAAAACTGTTTTTT.

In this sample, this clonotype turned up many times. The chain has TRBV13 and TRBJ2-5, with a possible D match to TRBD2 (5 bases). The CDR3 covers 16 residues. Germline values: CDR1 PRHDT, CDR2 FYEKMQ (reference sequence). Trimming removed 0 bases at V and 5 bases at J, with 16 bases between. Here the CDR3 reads CASSLGWRKSYETQYF. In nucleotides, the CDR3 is TGTGCCAGCAGCTTAGGCTGGAGGAAGTCCTACGAGACCCAGTACTTC.